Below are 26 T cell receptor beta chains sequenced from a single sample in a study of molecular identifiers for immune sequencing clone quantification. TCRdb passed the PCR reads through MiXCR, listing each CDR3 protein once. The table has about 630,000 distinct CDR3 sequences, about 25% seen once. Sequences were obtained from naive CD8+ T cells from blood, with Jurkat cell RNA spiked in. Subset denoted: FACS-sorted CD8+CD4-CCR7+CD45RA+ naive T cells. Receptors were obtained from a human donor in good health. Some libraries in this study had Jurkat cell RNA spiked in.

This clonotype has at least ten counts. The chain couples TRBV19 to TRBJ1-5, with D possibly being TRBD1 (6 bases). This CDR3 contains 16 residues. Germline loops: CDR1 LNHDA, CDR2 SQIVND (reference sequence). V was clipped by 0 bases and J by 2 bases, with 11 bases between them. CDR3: CASSIDGGAGNQPQHF. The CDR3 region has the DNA TGTGCCAGTAGTATAGATGGGGGCGCGGGCAATCAGCCCCAGCATTTT. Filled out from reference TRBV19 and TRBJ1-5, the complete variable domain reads DGGITQSPKYLFRKEGQNVTLSCEQNLNHDAMYWYRQDPGQGLRLIYYSQIVNDFQKGDIAEGYSVSREKKESFPLTVTSAQKNPTAFYLCASSIDGGAGNQPQHFGDGTRLSIL.

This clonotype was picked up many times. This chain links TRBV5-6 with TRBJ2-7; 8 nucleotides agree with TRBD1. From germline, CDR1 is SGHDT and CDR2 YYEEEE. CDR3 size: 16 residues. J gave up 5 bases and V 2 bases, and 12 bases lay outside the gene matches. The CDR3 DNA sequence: TGTGCCAGCAGCTTCACGTATCTCGACAGGGGAGACGAGCAGTACTTC. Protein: CASSFTYLDRGDEQYF.

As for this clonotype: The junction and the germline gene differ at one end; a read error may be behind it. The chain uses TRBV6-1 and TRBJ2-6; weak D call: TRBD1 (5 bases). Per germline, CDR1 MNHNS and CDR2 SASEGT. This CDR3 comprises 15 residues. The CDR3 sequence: CASSVSSSGANVLSF. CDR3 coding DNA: TGTGCCAGCAGCGTCAGTAGCTCTGGGGCCAACGTCCTGTCTTTC.

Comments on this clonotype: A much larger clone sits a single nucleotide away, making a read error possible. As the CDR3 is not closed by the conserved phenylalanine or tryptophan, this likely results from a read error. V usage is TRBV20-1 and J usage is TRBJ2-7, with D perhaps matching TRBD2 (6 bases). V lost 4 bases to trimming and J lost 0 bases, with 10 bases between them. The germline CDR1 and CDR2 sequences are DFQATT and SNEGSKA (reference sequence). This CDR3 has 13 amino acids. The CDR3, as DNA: TGCAGTGCTACTAGCGCCACCTCCTACGAGCAGTACTAC. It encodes CSATSATSYEQYY.

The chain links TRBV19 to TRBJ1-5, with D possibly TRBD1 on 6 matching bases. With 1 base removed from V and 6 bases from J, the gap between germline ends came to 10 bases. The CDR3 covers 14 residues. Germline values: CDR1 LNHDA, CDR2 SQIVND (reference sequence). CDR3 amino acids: CASSIVGGLQPQHF. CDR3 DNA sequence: TGTGCCAGTAGTATAGTCGGGGGGCTTCAGCCCCAGCATTTT.

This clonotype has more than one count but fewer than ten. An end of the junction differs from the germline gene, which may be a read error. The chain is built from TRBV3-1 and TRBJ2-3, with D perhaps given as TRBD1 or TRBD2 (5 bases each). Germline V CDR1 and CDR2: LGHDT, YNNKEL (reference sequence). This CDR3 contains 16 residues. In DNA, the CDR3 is TGTGCCAGCAGCCAAGTTGGGGGACCAAGCACAGATGCGCAGTATTTT. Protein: CASSQVGGPSTDAQYF.

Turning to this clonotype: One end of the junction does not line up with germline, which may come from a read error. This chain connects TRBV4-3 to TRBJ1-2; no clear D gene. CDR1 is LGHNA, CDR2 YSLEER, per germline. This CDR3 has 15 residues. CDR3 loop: CASGQEKGVNYGYTF. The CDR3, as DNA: TGCGCCAGCGGCCAAGAGAAAGGAGTGAACTATGGCTACACCTTC.

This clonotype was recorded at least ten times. CDR3 protein: CASMGVQAFF. In nucleotides, the CDR3 is TGTGCCAGCATGGGGGTCCAAGCTTTCTTT. The chain recombines TRBV2 with TRBJ1-1, with D possibly matching TRBD1 (5 bases). V lost 7 bases to trimming and J lost 9 bases, with 9 bases between them. The CDR3 covers 10 residues. Germline V gene sequence: CDR1 SNHLY, CDR2 FYNNEI.

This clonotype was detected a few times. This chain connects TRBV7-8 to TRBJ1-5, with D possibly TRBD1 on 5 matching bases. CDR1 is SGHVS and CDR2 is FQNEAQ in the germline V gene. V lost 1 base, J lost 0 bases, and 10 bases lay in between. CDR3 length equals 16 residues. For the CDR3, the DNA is TGTGCCAGCAGCTTAGTAGGGGCCTCTAGCAATCAGCCCCAGCATTTT. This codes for CASSLVGASSNQPQHF.

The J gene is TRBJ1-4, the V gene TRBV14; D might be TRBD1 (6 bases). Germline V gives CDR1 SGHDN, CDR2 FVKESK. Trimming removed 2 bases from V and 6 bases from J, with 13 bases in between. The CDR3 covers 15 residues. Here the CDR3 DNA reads TGTGCCAGCAGCCAAACAGGGTCCGGGGATGAAAAACTGTTTTTT. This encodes CASSQTGSGDEKLFF. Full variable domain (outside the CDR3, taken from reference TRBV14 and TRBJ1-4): EAGVTQFPSHSVIEKGQTVTLRCDPISGHDNLYWYRRVMGKEIKFLLHFVKESKQDESGMPNNRFLAERTGGTYSTLKVQPAELEDSGVYFCASSQTGSGDEKLFFGSGTQLSVL.

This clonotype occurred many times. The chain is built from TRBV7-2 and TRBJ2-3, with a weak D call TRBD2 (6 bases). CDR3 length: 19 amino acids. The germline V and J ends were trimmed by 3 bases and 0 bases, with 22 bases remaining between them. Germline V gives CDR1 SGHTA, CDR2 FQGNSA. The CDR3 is CASSLGLDPRPPSTDTQYF. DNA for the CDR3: TGTGCCAGCAGCTTGGGACTCGATCCCAGGCCCCCTAGCACAGATACGCAGTATTTT.

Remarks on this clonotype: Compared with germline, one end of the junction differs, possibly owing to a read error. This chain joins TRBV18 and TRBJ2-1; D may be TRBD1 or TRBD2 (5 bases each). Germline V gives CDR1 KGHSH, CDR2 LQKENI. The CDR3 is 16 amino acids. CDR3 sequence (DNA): TGTGCCAGCCCACCATGGGACCCCCTTTCCTACAATGAGCAGTTCTTC. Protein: CASPPWDPLSYNEQFF.

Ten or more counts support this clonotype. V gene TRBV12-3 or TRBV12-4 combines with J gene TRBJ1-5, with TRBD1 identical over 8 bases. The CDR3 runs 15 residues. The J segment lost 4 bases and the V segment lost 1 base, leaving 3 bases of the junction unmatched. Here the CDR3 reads CASSLDTGGNQPQHF. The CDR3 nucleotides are TGTGCCAGCAGTTTAGATACAGGGGGTAATCAGCCCCAGCATTTT.

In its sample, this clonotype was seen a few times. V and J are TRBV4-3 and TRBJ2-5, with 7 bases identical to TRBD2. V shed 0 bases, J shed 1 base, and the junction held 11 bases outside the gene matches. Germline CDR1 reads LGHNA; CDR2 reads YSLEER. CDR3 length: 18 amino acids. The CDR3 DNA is TGCGCCAGCAGCCAAGATTGGGGGGGGTCGGGGATCCAAGAGACCCAGTACTTC. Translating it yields CASSQDWGGSGIQETQYF.

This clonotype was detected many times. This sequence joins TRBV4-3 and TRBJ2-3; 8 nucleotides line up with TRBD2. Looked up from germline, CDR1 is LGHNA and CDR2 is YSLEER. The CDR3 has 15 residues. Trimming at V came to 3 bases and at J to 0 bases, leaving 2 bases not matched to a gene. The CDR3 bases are TGCGCCAGCAGCCATAGCGGGGATAGCACAGATACGCAGTATTTT. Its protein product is CASSHSGDSTDTQYF.

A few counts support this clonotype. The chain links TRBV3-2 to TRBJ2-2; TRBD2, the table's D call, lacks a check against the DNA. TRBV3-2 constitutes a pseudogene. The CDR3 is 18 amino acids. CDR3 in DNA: TGTGCCAGCAGCCAACCGACTAGCGGGATCCCCAACACCGGGGAGCTGTTTTTT. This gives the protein CASSQPTSGIPNTGELFF.

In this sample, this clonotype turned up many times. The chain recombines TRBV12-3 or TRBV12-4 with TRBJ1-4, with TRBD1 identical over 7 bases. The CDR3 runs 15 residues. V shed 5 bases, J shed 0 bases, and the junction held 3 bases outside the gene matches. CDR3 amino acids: CASSEGQTTNEKLFF. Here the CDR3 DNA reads TGTGCCAGCAGTGAGGGACAGACAACTAATGAAAAACTGTTTTTT.

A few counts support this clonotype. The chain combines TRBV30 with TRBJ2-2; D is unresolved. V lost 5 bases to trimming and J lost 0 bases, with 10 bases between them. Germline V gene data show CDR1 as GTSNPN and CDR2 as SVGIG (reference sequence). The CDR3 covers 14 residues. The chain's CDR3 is CAWGSLANTGELFF. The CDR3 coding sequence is TGTGCCTGGGGGTCTTTAGCGAACACCGGGGAGCTGTTTTTT. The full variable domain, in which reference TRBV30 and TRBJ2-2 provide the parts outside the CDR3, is SQTIHQWPATLVQPVGSPLSLECTVEGTSNPNLYWYRQAAGRGLQLLFYSVGIGQISSEVPQNLSASRPQDRQFILSSKKLLLSDSGFYLCAWGSLANTGELFFGEGSRLTVL.

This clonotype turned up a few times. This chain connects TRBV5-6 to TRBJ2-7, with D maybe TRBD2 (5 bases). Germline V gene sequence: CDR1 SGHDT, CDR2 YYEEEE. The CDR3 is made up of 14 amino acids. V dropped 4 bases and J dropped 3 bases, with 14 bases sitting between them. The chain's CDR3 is CASSPSWKDYEQYF. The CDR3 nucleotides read TGTGCCAGCAGCCCTAGCTGGAAAGACTACGAGCAGTACTTC.

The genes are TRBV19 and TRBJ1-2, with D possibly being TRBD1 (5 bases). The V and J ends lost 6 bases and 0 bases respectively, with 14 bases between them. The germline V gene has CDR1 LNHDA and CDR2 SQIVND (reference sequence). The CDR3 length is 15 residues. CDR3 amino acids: CASSRRDGPNYGYTF. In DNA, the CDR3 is TGTGCCAGTAGCAGAAGGGACGGTCCTAACTATGGCTACACCTTC.

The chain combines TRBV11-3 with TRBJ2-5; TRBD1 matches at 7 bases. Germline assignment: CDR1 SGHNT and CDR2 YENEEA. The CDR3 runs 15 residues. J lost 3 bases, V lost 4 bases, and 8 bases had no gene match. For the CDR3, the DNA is TGTGCCAGCAGCTCAGGGGGAGAGAACGAAGAGACCCAGTACTTC. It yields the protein CASSSGGENEETQYF.

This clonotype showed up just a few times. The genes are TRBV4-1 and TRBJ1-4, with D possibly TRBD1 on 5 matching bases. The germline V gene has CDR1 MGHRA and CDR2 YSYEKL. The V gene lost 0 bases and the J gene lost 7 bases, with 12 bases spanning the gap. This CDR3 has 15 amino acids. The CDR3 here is CASSQDWQGLEKLFF. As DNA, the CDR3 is TGCGCCAGCAGCCAAGATTGGCAGGGTCTTGAAAAACTGTTTTTT.

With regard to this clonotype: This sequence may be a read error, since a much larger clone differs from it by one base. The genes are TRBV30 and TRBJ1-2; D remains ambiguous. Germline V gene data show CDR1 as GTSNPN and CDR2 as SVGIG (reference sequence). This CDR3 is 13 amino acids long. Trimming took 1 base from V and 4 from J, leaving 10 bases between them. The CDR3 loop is CAWSDVESYGYTF. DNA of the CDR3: TGTGCCTGGAGTGATGTCGAAAGCTATGGCTACACCTTC.

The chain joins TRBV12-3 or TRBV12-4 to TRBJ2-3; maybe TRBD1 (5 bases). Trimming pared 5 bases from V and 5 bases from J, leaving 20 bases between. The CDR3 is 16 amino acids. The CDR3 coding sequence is TGTGCCAGCAGTCTTAGCCCACAGGTCCTGGGAGATACGCAGTATTTT. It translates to CASSLSPQVLGDTQYF.

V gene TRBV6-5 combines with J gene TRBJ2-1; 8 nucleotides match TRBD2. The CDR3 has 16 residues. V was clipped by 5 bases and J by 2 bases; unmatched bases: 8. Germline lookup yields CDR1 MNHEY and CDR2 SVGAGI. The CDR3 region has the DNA TGTGCCAGCAGTGAGAATCCGGGACTAGCCTACAATGAGCAGTTCTTC. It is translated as CASSENPGLAYNEQFF.

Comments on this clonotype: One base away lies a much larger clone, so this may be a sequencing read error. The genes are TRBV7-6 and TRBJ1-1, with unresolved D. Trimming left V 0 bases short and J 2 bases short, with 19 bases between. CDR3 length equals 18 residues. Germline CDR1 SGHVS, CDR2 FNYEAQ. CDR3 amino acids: CASSLAHGQVLLNTEAFF. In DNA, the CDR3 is TGTGCCAGCAGCTTAGCGCACGGCCAGGTGCTACTAAACACTGAAGCTTTCTTT.